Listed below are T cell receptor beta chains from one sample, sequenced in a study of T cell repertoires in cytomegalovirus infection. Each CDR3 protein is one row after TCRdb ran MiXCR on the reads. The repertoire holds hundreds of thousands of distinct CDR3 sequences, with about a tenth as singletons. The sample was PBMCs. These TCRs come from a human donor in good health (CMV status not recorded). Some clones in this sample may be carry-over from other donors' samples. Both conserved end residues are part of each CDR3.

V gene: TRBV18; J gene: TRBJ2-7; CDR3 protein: CASSPPGQGNYEQYF
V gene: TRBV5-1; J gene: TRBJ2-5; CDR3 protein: CASSLGGGERETQYF
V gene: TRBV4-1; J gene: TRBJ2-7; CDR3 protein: CASSQLASYEQYF
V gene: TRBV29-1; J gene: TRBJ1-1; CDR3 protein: CSVVAETWAFF
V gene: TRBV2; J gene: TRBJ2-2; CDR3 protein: CASGGQGGTGELFF
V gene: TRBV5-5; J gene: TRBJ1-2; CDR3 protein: CASSSWTGAGHGYTF
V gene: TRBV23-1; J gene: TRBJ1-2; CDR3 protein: CASSQSPETGQANYGYTF
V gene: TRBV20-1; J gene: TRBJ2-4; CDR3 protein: CSAGLAGMANNIQYF
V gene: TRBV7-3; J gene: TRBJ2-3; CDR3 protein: CASRLAGDRTDTQYF
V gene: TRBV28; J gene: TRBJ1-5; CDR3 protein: CASSWGTAYSNQPQHF
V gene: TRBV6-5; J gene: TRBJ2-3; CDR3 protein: CAGASPAGGGRPDAQYF
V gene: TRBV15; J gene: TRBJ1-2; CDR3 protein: CATSRDTGTNSDYGYTF
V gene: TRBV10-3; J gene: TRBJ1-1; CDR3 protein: CAITGVEGTEAFF
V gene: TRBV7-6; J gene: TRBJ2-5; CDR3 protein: CASSLTGRGETQYF
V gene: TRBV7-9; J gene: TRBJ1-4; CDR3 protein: CASSLWTDNEKLFF
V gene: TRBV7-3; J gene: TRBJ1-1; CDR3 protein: CASSLTSGRTTEAFF
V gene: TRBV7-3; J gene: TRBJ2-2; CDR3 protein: CASSLMVNTGELFF
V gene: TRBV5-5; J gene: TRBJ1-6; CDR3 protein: CASSLGQSSGNSPLHF
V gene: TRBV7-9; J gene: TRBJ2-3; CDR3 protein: CASIEAGPHADTQYF
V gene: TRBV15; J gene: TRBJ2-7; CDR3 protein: CATSREGGGLEQYF
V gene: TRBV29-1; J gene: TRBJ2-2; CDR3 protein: CSVVVTTGELFF
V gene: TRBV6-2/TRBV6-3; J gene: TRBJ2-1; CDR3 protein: CASSRTGPDHYNEQFF
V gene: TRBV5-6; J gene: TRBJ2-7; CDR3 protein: CASSKDRGYEQYF
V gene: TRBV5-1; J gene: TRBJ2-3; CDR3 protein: CASSHDRGSRTDTQYF
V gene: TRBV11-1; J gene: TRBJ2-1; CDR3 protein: CASSSQGSGSYNEQFF
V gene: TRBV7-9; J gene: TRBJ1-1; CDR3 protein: CASSQQMNTEAFF
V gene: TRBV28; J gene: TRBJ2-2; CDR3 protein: CAIWDSQQTGELFF
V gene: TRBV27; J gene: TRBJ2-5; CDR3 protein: CASSPEVGQETQYF
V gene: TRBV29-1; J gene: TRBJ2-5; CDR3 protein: CSVIGSGGETQYF
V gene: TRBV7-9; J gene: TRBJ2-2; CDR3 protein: CASSFRSDRTGELFF
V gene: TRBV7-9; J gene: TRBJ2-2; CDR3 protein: CASSSTSSGTGELFF
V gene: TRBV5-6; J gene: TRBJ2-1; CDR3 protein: CASSLGRMPSYNEQFF
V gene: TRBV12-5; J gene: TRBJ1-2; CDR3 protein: CASGQGPNYGYTF
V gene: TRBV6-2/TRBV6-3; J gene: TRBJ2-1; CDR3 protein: CASSPRDASYNEQFF
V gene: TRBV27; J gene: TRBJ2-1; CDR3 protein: CASSLRDRVYNEQFF
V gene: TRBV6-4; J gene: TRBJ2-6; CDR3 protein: CASVAEKSSGANVLTF
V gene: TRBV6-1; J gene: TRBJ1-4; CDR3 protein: CASSYFSGRGREKLFF
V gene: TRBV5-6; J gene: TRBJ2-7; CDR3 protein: CASSGQRGGSYEQYF
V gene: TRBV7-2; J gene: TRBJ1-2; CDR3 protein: CASSPDRDYGYTF
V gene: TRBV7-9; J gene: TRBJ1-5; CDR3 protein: CASSLDWGANQPQHF
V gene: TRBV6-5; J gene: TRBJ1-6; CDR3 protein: CASSYSNSPLHF
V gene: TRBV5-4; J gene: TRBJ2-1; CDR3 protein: CASSLLGGVYNEQFF
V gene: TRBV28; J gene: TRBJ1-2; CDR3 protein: CAIADRGYRGYTF
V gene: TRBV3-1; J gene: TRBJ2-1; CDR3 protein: CASSQTGGTYNEQFF
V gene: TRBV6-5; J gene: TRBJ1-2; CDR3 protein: CASRRQGGTYYGYTF
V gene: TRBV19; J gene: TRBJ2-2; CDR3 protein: CASSRTVNTGELFF
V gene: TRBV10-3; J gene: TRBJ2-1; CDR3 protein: CAAKGGALSYNEQFF
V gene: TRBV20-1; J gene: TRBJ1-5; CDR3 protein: CSARTGFNQPQHF
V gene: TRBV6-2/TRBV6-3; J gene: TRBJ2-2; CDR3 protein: CASSSWTGNTGELFF
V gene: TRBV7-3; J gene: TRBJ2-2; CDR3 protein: CASSSFPGTPTGELFF
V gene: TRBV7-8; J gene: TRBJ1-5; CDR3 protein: CASSLVAGQTFNQPQHF
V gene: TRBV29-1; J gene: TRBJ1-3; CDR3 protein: CSALAGSGNTIYF
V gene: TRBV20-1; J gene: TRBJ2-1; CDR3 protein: CSAGGGGNNEQFF
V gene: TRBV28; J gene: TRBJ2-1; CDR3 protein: CASRGLLTPNEQFF
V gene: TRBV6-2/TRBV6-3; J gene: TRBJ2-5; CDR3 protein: CASSYGDREVETQYF
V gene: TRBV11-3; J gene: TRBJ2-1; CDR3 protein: CASSSQGGPFNEQFF
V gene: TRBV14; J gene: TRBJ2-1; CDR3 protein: CASSQTRVSTMRQFF